This is a list of T cell receptor beta chains from one sample in a study of blood T cell repertoires in COVID-19. The assay was immunoSEQ multiplex PCR, and TCRdb's table has in-frame clones only and misses some. The sample holds some 67,000 clones, around 87% seen once. Input material: peripheral blood. The receptor set was obtained from a man aged 45-60 years with active COVID-19. The conserved cysteine and the conserved F or W are not part of the CDR3 here. Not every row has a clone size; where given, it reads once, few, many or a size class.

J	size	V	CDR3
TRBJ2-3	.	TRBV4-2	ASSQDGAGGALDTQY
TRBJ2-1	once	TRBV11-2	ASSSLAGGPRNEQF
TRBJ2-1	few	TRBV5-4	ASSLASGTYNEQF
TRBJ1-1	once	TRBV27	ASSSDLRQGTEAF
TRBJ2-7	.	TRBV28	ASSLGLTYEQY
TRBJ2-7	.	TRBV29-1	SVRTGTAYEQY
TRBJ2-7	.	TRBV20-1	SSSTGVEQY
TRBJ2-2	.	TRBV9	ASSVGGETFGELF
TRBJ2-1	.	TRBV7-2	ASSLERSSYNEQF
TRBJ1-6	.	TRBV6-5	ASRDTTGAGSPLH
TRBJ2-7	.	TRBV7-2	ASSLSRQAYEQY
TRBJ1-1	.	TRBV2	ASSPQGNTEAF
TRBJ2-2	.	TRBV5-1	ASSLEGRMNTGELF
TRBJ2-4	.	TRBV2	ASSEAYRVNIQY
TRBJ1-3	few	TRBV6-2/TRBV6-3	ASSPTLGNTIY
TRBJ2-4	.	TRBV27	ASSRPPGQGNHIQY
TRBJ2-1	.	TRBV4-2	ASSQDRAGGEQF
TRBJ2-3	once	TRBV28	ASSDRAVVDTQY
TRBJ2-1	.	TRBV7-6	ASSRSTSGGYNEQF
TRBJ2-5	.	TRBV4-3	ASSLIAGAETQY
TRBJ1-5	.	TRBV5-8	ASSLVQLNQPQH
TRBJ2-1	once	TRBV19	ASSISGRAHNEQF
TRBJ2-7	.	TRBV4-1	ASSQILERPTGHLSYEQY
TRBJ1-4	.	TRBV9	ASGNSGNSREKLF
TRBJ2-7	.	TRBV27	ASSPHRTSFHEQY
TRBJ2-3	.	TRBV27	ASRTSTDTQY
TRBJ2-3	.	TRBV27	ASKTGKDTQY
TRBJ2-7	.	TRBV13	ASSHRGSYEQY
TRBJ1-1	.	TRBV4-1	ASSQVWLRKGVKGTEAF